The 17 T cell receptor beta chains below come from one sample, sequenced in a study of early T cells in non-severe SARS-CoV-2 infection. TCRdb independently ran MiXCR on the 5' RACE reads; one entry per CDR3 protein. Of about 69,000 distinct CDR3 sequences in the sample, 9.5% were seen once. The source material was whole blood. The receptors here all came from an adult who was a healthcare worker with PCR-confirmed SARS-CoV-2 infection or an uninfected control (not recorded which).

The chain links TRBV20-1 to TRBJ1-2; D is possibly TRBD1 (5 bases). Germline-derived CDR1 and CDR2 are DFQATT and SNEGSKA (reference sequence). Trimming cost V 6 bases and J 1 base, with 15 bases left between them. This CDR3 contains 14 residues. In DNA, the CDR3 is TGCAGTGCCCTCTCGACAGAGTTTAACTATGGCTACACCTTC. Protein: CSALSTEFNYGYTF.

The rearrangement links TRBV29-1 to TRBJ2-2; D is possibly TRBD2 (6 bases). Trimming pared 6 bases from V and 10 bases from J, leaving 15 bases between. The CDR3 length is 12 residues. Per the germline V gene, CDR1 is SQVTM and CDR2 is ANQGSEA. The CDR3 DNA is TGCAGCGTCCTCCCGGGCGGGGAGGAGCTGTTTTTT. Translating gives CSVLPGGEELFF.

This clonotype was detected only a few times. This chain connects TRBV6-5 to TRBJ1-3; perhaps TRBD1 as D (6 bases). Germline V gene sequence: CDR1 MNHEY, CDR2 SVGAGI. Trimming shortened V by 5 bases and J by 2 bases, and 13 bases separated the two germline ends. The CDR3 is 15 amino acids. The CDR3, as DNA: TGTGCCAGCAGTAGGGACACCTCTCCTGGAAACACCATATATTTT. Amino acids: CASSRDTSPGNTIYF.

This clonotype turned up a few times. The chain has TRBV3-1 and TRBJ2-3; D not resolved. Germline V gene sequence: CDR1 LGHDT, CDR2 YNNKEL (reference sequence). The CDR3 is 13 amino acids. The germline V and J ends were trimmed by 0 bases and 5 bases, with 6 bases remaining between them. This CDR3 is CASSQDLEDTQYF. As DNA, the CDR3 is TGTGCCAGCAGCCAAGATCTAGAAGATACGCAGTATTTT.

This clonotype was recorded a few times. The rearrangement joins TRBV4-3 to TRBJ2-3; TRBD2 aligns across 7 bases. The junction had 10 bases not matched to a gene; V was cut back by 5 bases and J by 2 bases. The CDR3 spans 16 residues. The V gene's germline CDR1 is LGHNA and CDR2 YSLEER. Written as DNA, the CDR3 is TGCGCCAGCAGCTCCACCCCTAGCGGCGACACAGATACGCAGTATTTT. Its protein product is CASSSTPSGDTDTQYF.

This clonotype was counted at least ten times. This chain connects TRBV30 to TRBJ2-4; 8 bases are a match to TRBD2. The CDR3 is 15 amino acids. From germline, CDR1 is GTSNPN and CDR2 SVGIG (reference sequence). V was pared by 0 bases and J by 7 bases, with 8 bases of the junction left unmatched. The CDR3 region is CAWSVLGPGGNIQYF. The DNA of the CDR3 is TGTGCCTGGAGTGTACTGGGACCGGGGGGGAACATTCAGTACTTC.

Ten or more counts support this clonotype. V usage is TRBV4-2 and J usage is TRBJ2-7, with D possibly being TRBD2 (5 bases). Germline CDR1 is LGHNA and CDR2 is YNFKEQ. CDR3 size: 14 residues. V was shortened by 4 bases and J by 2 bases, with 12 bases between the two germline ends. CDR3 sequence (DNA): TGTGCCAGCAGCCGGTCGGGAAAAACCTACGAGCAGTACTTC. It encodes CASSRSGKTYEQYF.

V and J are TRBV3-1 and TRBJ1-1; no firm D call. The CDR3 spans 12 residues. Trimming removed 0 bases at V and 6 bases at J, with 5 bases between. From germline, CDR1 is LGHDT and CDR2 YNNKEL (reference sequence). The DNA of the CDR3 is TGTGCCAGCAGCCAAGATCGGGCTGAAGCTTTCTTT. Translating gives CASSQDRAEAFF.

Only a few counts were recorded for this clonotype. The chain has TRBV20-1 and TRBJ1-4, with 11 positions matching TRBD1. The CDR3 totals 14 residues. V dropped 6 bases and J dropped 6; count of bases not matched to a gene: 6. CDR1 is DFQATT, CDR2 SNEGSKA, per germline (reference sequence). The CDR3 bases are TGCAGTGCCCCAAGGGGACAGGGGGATGAAAAACTGTTTTTT. Translation: CSAPRGQGDEKLFF.

This clonotype has a count of ten or more. The CDR3 nucleotides are TGTGCCAGCAGTTTCAAAAGCTCCTACGAGCAGTACTTC. Translating it yields CASSFKSSYEQYF. This chain joins TRBV27 and TRBJ2-7; D gene ambiguous. The ends were cut back, 3 bases at V and 0 bases at J, with 6 bases in the middle. The CDR3 sequence is 13 residues long. Germline V gene data show CDR1 as MNHEY and CDR2 as SMNVEV (reference sequence).

The table lists this clonotype with many counts. J is TRBJ1-5 and V is TRBV5-5; 9 bases fit TRBD1. This CDR3 spans 14 amino acids. Germline V gene lookup returns CDR1 SGHKS and CDR2 YYEKEE (reference sequence). The junction had 5 bases not matched to a gene; V was cut back by 4 bases and J by 6 bases. CDR3 sequence reads: CASSTDRGIQPQHF. As DNA, the CDR3 is TGTGCCAGCAGCACAGACAGGGGGATTCAGCCCCAGCATTTT.

The V gene is TRBV10-3, the J gene TRBJ1-1; tentative D call: TRBD1 (6 bases). The germline V gene encodes CDR1 ENHRY and CDR2 SYGVKD. Trimming cost V 6 bases and J 2 bases, with 19 bases left between them. The CDR3 sequence is 16 residues long. CDR3 bases: TGTGCCATCAGACAGGGCGTTGGGGCGAGAAACACTGAAGCTTTCTTT. It yields the protein CAIRQGVGARNTEAFF.

In its sample, this clonotype was seen a few times. The genes are TRBV30 and TRBJ1-2; the D gene is possibly TRBD1 (6 bases). V lost 4 bases and J lost 6, with 18 bases in between. CDR1 and CDR2 from the germline V gene are GTSNPN and SVGIG (reference sequence). The CDR3 has 14 residues. The DNA for the CDR3 is TGTGCCTGGACCCACCCCGGGACACAGAATGGCTACACCTTC. Translated, it gives CAWTHPGTQNGYTF.

There are many counts of this clonotype. The chain carries TRBV28 and TRBJ2-2; D gene ambiguous. The CDR3 spans 13 residues. The germline gives CDR1 MDHEN, CDR2 SYDVKM. V shed 9 bases and J shed 0 bases, with 8 bases lying between them. In nucleotides, the CDR3 is TGTGCCAGTCAATGGGCGAACACCGGGGAGCTGTTTTTT. Its protein is CASQWANTGELFF.

Ten or more counts support this clonotype. The rearrangement links TRBV7-9 to TRBJ2-5, with D perhaps matching TRBD1 or TRBD2 (5 bases each). This CDR3 contains 15 residues. Germline V gives CDR1 SEHNR, CDR2 FQNEAQ (reference sequence). With 5 bases removed from V and 4 bases from J, the gap between germline ends came to 17 bases. The CDR3 reads CASSRVGVGGETQYF. CDR3 coding DNA: TGTGCCAGCAGCCGGGTAGGGGTCGGAGGAGAGACCCAGTACTTC.

There are many counts of this clonotype. This chain links TRBV7-9 with TRBJ2-1; 8 bases agree with TRBD2. CDR3 length equals 17 residues. V shed 4 bases, J shed 4 bases, and the junction held 12 bases outside the gene matches. Germline V gene lookup returns CDR1 SEHNR and CDR2 FQNEAQ (reference sequence). The CDR3: CASSSQLTGGNYNEQFF. The CDR3, as DNA: TGTGCCAGCAGCTCCCAACTGACGGGAGGGAATTACAATGAGCAGTTCTTC.

This clonotype showed up many times. The chain joins TRBV6-5 to TRBJ1-1, with 7 bases aligning to TRBD1. This CDR3 is 14 amino acids long. Trimming took 7 bases from V and 0 from J; bases not matched to a gene: 5. CDR1 MNHEY and CDR2 SVGAGI come from the germline V gene. The CDR3 nucleotides read TGTGCCAGCACCAGGGGGGCTGTGAACACTGAAGCTTTCTTT. This sequence encodes CASTRGAVNTEAFF.